The 7 T cell receptor beta chains given below trace back to one sample, sequenced in a study of T-cell reconstitution after alpha-beta-depleted transplantation in children. The TCRbeta library incorporated unique molecular identifiers. A single record per CDR3 protein comes from TCRdb applying MiXCR to the PCR reads. The sample includes a few hundred thousand distinct CDR3 sequences, approximately 23% of them seen just once. The specimen was PBMCs, mostly from graft donor cells, collected 180 days after TCRalphabeta/CD19-depleted stem cell transplant. The origin of the receptors is a male patient between 5 and 17 years old who had a stem cell transplant for acute lymphoblastic leukemia, so the T cells may come from the graft donor.

This clonotype was seen a few times. This rearrangement joins TRBV7-9 to TRBJ1-1, with 8 positions matching TRBD1. Unmatched junction bases numbered 5, after V lost 5 bases and J lost 0 bases. Germline V gene sequence: CDR1 SEHNR, CDR2 FQNEAQ (reference sequence). CDR3 length equals 15 residues. CDR3 coding DNA: TGTGCCAGCAGCGCCCTGGGACAGGTGAACACTGAAGCTTTCTTT. This encodes CASSALGQVNTEAFF. Together with reference TRBV7-9 and TRBJ1-1, the CDR3 gives the full variable domain: DTGVSQNPRHKITKRGQNVTFRCDPISEHNRLYWYRQTLGQGPEFLTYFQNEAQLEKSRLLSDRFSAERPKGSFSTLEIQRTEQGDSAMYLCASSALGQVNTEAFFGQGTRLTVV.

This clonotype came up a few times. V and J are TRBV19 and TRBJ2-1; weak D call: TRBD1 (5 bases). V was shortened by 6 bases and J by 7 bases, with 10 bases between the two germline ends. Germline lookup yields CDR1 LNHDA and CDR2 SQIVND (reference sequence). The CDR3 spans 12 residues. The CDR3 spells CASRQGRNEQFF. The CDR3 DNA reads as TGTGCCAGTAGGCAGGGTAGGAATGAGCAGTTCTTC. Full variable domain (remainder filled in from reference TRBV19 and TRBJ2-1): DGGITQSPKYLFRKEGQNVTLSCEQNLNHDAMYWYRQDPGQGLRLIYYSQIVNDFQKGDIAEGYSVSREKKESFPLTVTSAQKNPTAFYLCASRQGRNEQFFGPGTRLTVL.

The chain couples TRBV18 to TRBJ2-2; 12 nucleotides agree with TRBD2. The germline V gene has CDR1 KGHSH and CDR2 LQKENI. The CDR3 covers 17 residues. V was pared by 3 bases and J by 3 bases, with 5 bases of the junction left unmatched. The CDR3 nucleotides are TGTGCCAGCTCACCCCTGACTAGCGGGAGAGACACCGGGGAGCTGTTTTTT. It encodes CASSPLTSGRDTGELFF.

This clonotype was seen only a few times. In DNA form, the CDR3 reads TGTGCCACCAGTGTAGGCAGCTTCAATGAGCAGTTCTTC. Residues: CATSVGSFNEQFF. The chain recombines TRBV24-1 with TRBJ2-1; D ambiguous. This CDR3 is built from 13 residues. Germline V gene sequence: CDR1 KGHDR, CDR2 SFDVKD. Trimming shortened V by 5 bases and J by 6 bases, and 10 bases separated the two germline ends.

The chain uses TRBV5-1 and TRBJ1-4; TRBD1 is a possible D gene (6 bases). Germline assignment: CDR1 SGHRS and CDR2 YFSETQ. The CDR3 consists of 14 residues. The V end lost 2 bases, the J end lost 4 bases, and 9 bases lay between the germline ends. CDR3 sequence (DNA): TGCGCCAGCAGCTTACGGGACATTAATGAAAAACTGTTTTTT. Translated: CASSLRDINEKLFF.

V gene TRBV5-1 combines with J gene TRBJ2-1; TRBD2 is a possible D gene (6 bases). V was cut by 0 bases and J by 0 bases, with 10 bases left in between. The CDR3 loop spans 16 amino acids. Germline V gene lookup returns CDR1 SGHRS and CDR2 YFSETQ. CDR3 bases: TGCGCCAGCAGCTTGGGTCGGGGGAGCTCCTACAATGAGCAGTTCTTC. The encoded protein is CASSLGRGSSYNEQFF.

Only a few counts were recorded for this clonotype. The V call is TRBV7-9, the J call TRBJ1-2; no clear D gene. The CDR3 has 14 amino acids. Trimming stripped 1 base from V and 3 bases from J, with 9 bases between. Per germline, CDR1 SEHNR and CDR2 FQNEAQ (reference sequence). The CDR3 DNA is TGTGCCAGCAGCTTAGGATATACCTACTATGGCTACACCTTC. Its protein product is CASSLGYTYYGYTF.